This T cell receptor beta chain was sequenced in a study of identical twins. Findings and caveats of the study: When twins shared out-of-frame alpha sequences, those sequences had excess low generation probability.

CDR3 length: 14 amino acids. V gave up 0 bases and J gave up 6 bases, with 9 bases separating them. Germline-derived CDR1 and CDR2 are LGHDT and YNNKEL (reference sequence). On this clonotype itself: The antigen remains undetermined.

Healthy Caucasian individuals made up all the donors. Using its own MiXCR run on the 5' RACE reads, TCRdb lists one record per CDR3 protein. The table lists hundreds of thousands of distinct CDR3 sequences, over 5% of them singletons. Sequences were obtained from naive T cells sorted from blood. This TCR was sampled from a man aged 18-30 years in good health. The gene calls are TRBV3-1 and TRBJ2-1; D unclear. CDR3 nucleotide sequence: TGTGCCAGCAGCCAAGACTTGGTTAGCAATGAGCAGTTCTTC. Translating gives CASSQDLVSNEQFF.